Sequencing of this T cell receptor beta chain was carried out in a study of T cells in tumors after PD-1 blockade. Study-level background: Daily vismodegib 150 mg continued in a subset of anti-PD-1-treated patients. Mean per blood sample: 113,528 templates (about 23,000-257,772), around 34,000 unique clonotypes.

Sequencing used immunoSEQ multiplex PCR; TCRdb keeps in-frame clones, though not all of them. The table shows roughly 50,000 clones, with roughly 79% occurring only once. The ends were cut back, 5 bases at V and 8 bases at J, with 10 bases in the middle. There are 12 residues in the CDR3. Germline lookup yields CDR1 SGHVS and CDR2 FQNEAQ. As for this clone: Its antigen is unknown.

The study, taken as a whole, reports: About 41% of tumor TCR clonotypes were also found in blood.

The clonotype comes from a human donor with basal cell carcinoma. The material sequenced was PBMCs, taken before anti-PD-1 treatment. The chain couples TRBV7-8 to TRBJ1-3; D is undetermined. Here the CDR3 reads CASSQTGDTIYF. The CDR3 coding sequence is TGTGCCAGCAGCCAAACCGGCGACACCATATATTTT.